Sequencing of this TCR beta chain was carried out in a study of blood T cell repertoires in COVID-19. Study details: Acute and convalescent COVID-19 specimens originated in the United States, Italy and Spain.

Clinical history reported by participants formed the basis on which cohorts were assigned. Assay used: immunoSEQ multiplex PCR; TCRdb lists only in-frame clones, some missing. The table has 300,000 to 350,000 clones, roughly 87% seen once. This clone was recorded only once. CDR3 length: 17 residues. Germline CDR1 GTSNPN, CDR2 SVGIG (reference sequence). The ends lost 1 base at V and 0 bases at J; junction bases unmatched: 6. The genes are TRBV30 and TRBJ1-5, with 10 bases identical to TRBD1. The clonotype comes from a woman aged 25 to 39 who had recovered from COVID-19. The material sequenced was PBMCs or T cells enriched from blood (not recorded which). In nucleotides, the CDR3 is TGTGCCTGGAGTGCCTCGACAGGGGGCGATAGCAATCAGCCCCAGCATTTT. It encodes CAWSASTGGDSNQPQHF.